Below, one T cell receptor (beta chain) is given with its context. The target antigen is unknown. The source of the sample is a study of shared clonotypes between healthy human individuals. Method: immunoSEQ multiplex PCR; TCRdb's copy keeps in-frame clones and lacks some. Altogether more than 2,000,000 clones are present, over 85% being singletons, with the ten largest covering about 0.39%. CDR1 is LNHDA, CDR2 SQIVND, per germline (reference sequence). V trimming: 6 bases; J trimming: 6 bases; junction bases outside the gene matches: 5. This CDR3 spans 13 amino acids. Study-wide results and caveats: Among the subsets, naive ones generally showed larger estimated richness than memory ones.

The sequence was obtained from a man in his late teens or twenties in good health. Some clones in this sample may be carry-over from other donors' samples. This rearrangement joins TRBV19 to TRBJ1-2, with 9 bases that match TRBD1. The sample consisted of naive CD4+ T cells from PBMCs. This sample's subset: CD45RA+ positively selected. This CDR3 reads CASRDRGVNGYTF. For the CDR3, the DNA is TGTGCCAGTAGGGACAGGGGAGTGAATGGCTACACCTTC.